The rows below give T cell receptor beta chains drawn from one sample of a study of cytomegalovirus exposure and HLA in healthy donors. Clones were sequenced by immunoSEQ multiplex PCR, and TCRdb holds only the in-frame ones, with some missing. The sample lists 130,000 or so clones, over 85% seen once, with approximately 3.3% in the top ten. Specimen: PBMCs. These receptors were collected from a man aged 25 to 40 in good health and CMV-seronegative. CDR3s include the opening cysteine and the closing phenylalanine or tryptophan. A D gene is named only where the DNA matches it firmly.

D gene: TRBD1; V gene: TRBV7-9; J gene: TRBJ1-2; CDR3 protein: CASSFDREYGYTF
D gene: NA; V gene: TRBV9; J gene: TRBJ1-1; CDR3 protein: CASSVVSGNTEAFF
D gene: NA; V gene: TRBV6-5; J gene: TRBJ1-2; CDR3 protein: CASSYGGAGYGYTF
D gene: NA; V gene: TRBV6-5; J gene: TRBJ2-7; CDR3 protein: CATSRLENLFYEQYF
D gene: NA; V gene: TRBV27; J gene: TRBJ1-6; CDR3 protein: CASSTIPGTFRALHF
D gene: NA; V gene: TRBV9; J gene: TRBJ1-1; CDR3 protein: CASSVAGQLNTEAFF
D gene: TRBD2; V gene: TRBV4-1; J gene: TRBJ2-1; CDR3 protein: CASSQDSGLYNEQFF
D gene: TRBD1; V gene: TRBV29-1; J gene: TRBJ2-2; CDR3 protein: CSVRTGTYTGELFF
D gene: NA; V gene: TRBV7-9; J gene: TRBJ1-1; CDR3 protein: CASSRPGSEAFF
D gene: TRBD1; V gene: TRBV7-6; J gene: TRBJ2-7; CDR3 protein: CASSLGTGVYEQYF
D gene: NA; V gene: TRBV6-5; J gene: TRBJ1-6; CDR3 protein: CASSQGGNSPLHF
D gene: NA; V gene: TRBV6-1; J gene: TRBJ2-7; CDR3 protein: CASPGLGEQYF
D gene: NA; V gene: TRBV6-1; J gene: TRBJ2-5; CDR3 protein: CASTLAALETQYF
D gene: TRBD1; V gene: TRBV10-2; J gene: TRBJ2-3; CDR3 protein: CASSEQAGGEDTQYF
D gene: TRBD2; V gene: TRBV7-2; J gene: TRBJ2-3; CDR3 protein: CASSLRRGGIDTQYF
D gene: TRBD2; V gene: TRBV19; J gene: TRBJ2-7; CDR3 protein: CASSIREGGYEQYF
D gene: NA; V gene: TRBV7-8; J gene: TRBJ1-6; CDR3 protein: CASSLAGTQDLHF
D gene: TRBD2; V gene: TRBV6-5; J gene: TRBJ2-3; CDR3 protein: CASSWTSGVTDTQYF
D gene: NA; V gene: TRBV7-3; J gene: TRBJ2-1; CDR3 protein: CASSLKRGARNEQFF
D gene: TRBD1; V gene: TRBV6-6; J gene: TRBJ1-1; CDR3 protein: CASSYQGARGTEAFF
D gene: TRBD1; V gene: TRBV7-9; J gene: TRBJ1-5; CDR3 protein: CASSLHRDRYNQPQHF
D gene: NA; V gene: TRBV7-9; J gene: TRBJ2-4; CDR3 protein: CASSLSGDKAKNIQYF
D gene: NA; V gene: TRBV5-5; J gene: TRBJ2-2; CDR3 protein: CASRVSAGELFF
D gene: NA; V gene: TRBV6-5; J gene: TRBJ1-1; CDR3 protein: CASSFRAGGTEAFF
D gene: TRBD2; V gene: TRBV4-2; J gene: TRBJ2-5; CDR3 protein: CASSPSGGLLQETQYF
D gene: NA; V gene: TRBV28; J gene: TRBJ2-7; CDR3 protein: CASSLHRVSEQYF
D gene: NA; V gene: TRBV6-1; J gene: TRBJ1-4; CDR3 protein: CASSGTVTNEKLFF
D gene: NA; V gene: TRBV15; J gene: TRBJ2-7; CDR3 protein: CATSRGQGPGEQYF
D gene: NA; V gene: TRBV4-3; J gene: TRBJ1-2; CDR3 protein: CASSQGVQGTYGYTF